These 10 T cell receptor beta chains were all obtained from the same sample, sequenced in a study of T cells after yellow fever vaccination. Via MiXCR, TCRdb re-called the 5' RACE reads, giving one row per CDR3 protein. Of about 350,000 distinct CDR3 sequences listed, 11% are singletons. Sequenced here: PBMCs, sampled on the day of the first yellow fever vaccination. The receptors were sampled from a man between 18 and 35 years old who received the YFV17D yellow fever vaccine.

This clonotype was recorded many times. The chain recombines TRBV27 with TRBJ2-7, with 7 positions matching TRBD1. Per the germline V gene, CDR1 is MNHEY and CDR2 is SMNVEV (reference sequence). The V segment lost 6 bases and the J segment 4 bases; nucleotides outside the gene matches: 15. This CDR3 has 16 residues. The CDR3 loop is CASSKTLDRDNYEQYF. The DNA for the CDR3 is TGTGCCAGCAGCAAAACTCTTGACAGGGATAATTACGAGCAGTACTTC.

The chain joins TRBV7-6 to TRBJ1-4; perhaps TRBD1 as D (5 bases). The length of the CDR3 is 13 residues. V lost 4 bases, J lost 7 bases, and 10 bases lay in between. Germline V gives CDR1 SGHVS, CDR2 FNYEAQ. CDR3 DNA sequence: TGTGCCAGCAGCTCGAGGGGTGCTGAAAAACTGTTTTTT. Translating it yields CASSSRGAEKLFF.

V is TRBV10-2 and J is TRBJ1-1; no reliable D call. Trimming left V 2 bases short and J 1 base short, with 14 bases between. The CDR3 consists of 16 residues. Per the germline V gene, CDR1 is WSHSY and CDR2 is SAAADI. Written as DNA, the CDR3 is TGCGCCAGCAGTGAGAGAGTCCTGCGGAGGAACACTGAAGCTTTCTTT. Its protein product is CASSERVLRRNTEAFF.

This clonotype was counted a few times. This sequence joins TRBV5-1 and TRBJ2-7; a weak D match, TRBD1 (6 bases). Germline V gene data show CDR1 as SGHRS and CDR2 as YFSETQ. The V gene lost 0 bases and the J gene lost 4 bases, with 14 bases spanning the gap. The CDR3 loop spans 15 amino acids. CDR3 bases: TGCGCCAGCAGCTTGGCCGGGACAAATACGTACGAGCAGTACTTC. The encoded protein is CASSLAGTNTYEQYF.

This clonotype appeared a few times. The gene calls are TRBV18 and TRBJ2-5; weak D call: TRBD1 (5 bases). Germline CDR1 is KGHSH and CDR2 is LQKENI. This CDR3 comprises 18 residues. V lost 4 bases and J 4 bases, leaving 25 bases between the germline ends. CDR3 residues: CASSQLNLRQNPRETQYF. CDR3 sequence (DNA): TGTGCCAGCTCACAACTCAATCTTCGACAGAACCCCAGAGAGACCCAGTACTTC.

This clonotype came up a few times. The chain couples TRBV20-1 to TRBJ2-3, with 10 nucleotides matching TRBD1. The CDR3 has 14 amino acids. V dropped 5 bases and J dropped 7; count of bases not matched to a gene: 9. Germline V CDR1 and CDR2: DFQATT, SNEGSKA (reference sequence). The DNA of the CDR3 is TGCAGTGCTGTCTCGGGACAGGGGTTGAATACGCAGTATTTT. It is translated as CSAVSGQGLNTQYF.

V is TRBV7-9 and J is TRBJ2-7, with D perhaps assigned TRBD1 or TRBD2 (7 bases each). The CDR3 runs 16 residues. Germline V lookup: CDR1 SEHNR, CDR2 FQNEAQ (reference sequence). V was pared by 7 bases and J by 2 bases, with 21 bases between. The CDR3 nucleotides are TGTGCCAGCAAGGGAGGGGGCGCGTTGGGAACCTACGAGCAGTACGTC. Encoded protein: CASKGGGALGTYEQYV.

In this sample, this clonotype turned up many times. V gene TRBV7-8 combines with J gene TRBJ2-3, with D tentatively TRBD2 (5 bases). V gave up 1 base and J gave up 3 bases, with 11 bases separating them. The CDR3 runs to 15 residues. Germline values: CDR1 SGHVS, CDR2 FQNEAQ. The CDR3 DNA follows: TGTGCCAGCAGCTTAGGCGGCGGAGGTACAGATACGCAGTATTTT. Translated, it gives CASSLGGGGTDTQYF.

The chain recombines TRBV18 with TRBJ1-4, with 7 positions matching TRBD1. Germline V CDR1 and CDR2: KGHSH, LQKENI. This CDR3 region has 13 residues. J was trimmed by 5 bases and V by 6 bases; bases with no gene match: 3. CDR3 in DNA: TGTGCCAGCTCGGGACAGCGGAATGAAAAACTGTTTTTT. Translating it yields CASSGQRNEKLFF.

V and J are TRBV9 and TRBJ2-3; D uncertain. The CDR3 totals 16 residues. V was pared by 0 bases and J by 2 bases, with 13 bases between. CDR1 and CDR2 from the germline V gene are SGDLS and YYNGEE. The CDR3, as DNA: TGTGCCAGCAGCGTAGGGCCAATGGGCATCACAGATACGCAGTATTTT. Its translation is CASSVGPMGITDTQYF.